This TCR beta chain was documented in a study of T cells in Graves' hyperthyroidism and ophthalmopathy. Turning to the study itself: Peripheral blood specimens were obtained at initial diagnosis, prior to any treatment. Study-wide findings and caveats: Expanded thyroid clonotypes (above 0.001) were mostly also found in blood. The model forecast ophthalmopathy, anticipating it by a median approximately 7 months before onset.

Amplification targeted TCR beta CDR3 regions from RNA transcripts. TCR CDR3 regions were first amplified by RT-PCR with HTBI primers. MiXCR, applied by TCRdb to the multiplex PCR reads, yields one record per CDR3 protein. Here the sample spans fewer than 400,000 distinct CDR3 sequences, approximately 15% being singletons. This clonotype has only a few counts. Its antigen is not identified. The germline gives CDR1 SGHRS, CDR2 YFSETQ. V dropped 3 bases and J dropped 5; count of bases not matched to a gene: 7. CDR3 length: 15 amino acids. The authors deemed Graves' hyperthyroidism stable absent ophthalmopathy progression within 18 months.

This TCR was sampled from a man in his thirties or forties with Graves' hyperthyroidism. Input material: blood. The chain is built from TRBV5-1 and TRBJ2-5, with TRBD1 identical over 10 bases. CDR3 sequence (DNA): TGCGCCAGCAGCTCCCCGACAGGGGGCCCGGAGACCCAGTACTTC. It codes for CASSSPTGGPETQYF.